The T cell receptor (beta chain) described here comes from a study of T cells after yellow fever vaccination. Germline V gene lookup returns CDR1 SGHTA and CDR2 FQGTGA. This CDR3 has 13 amino acids. Between the trimmed V and J ends, which lost 2 bases and 8 bases, there was a span of 10 bases. They built TCR cDNA with 5'RACE template switching, a step that put in a universal primer site and UMIs. TCRdb re-derived calls from the 5' RACE reads in MiXCR, one entry per CDR3 protein. The top ten hold roughly 21% of the sample, which has about 320,000 distinct CDR3 sequences, approximately 4% seen once. Study results and caveats: Only a minor proportion of clonotypes was detected across both CD4 and CD8 compartments. One caveat is that FACS-sorted repertoires could contain abundant clonotypes contaminating from the bulk population. A weaker secondary response peaked on day 5, the primary on day 15.

As regards this clonotype: The antigen remains unidentified.

The sample here was PBMCs, taken 15 days after the yellow fever booster vaccination. The sequence was obtained from a man in his late teens or twenties who received the YFV17D yellow fever vaccine. The chain carries TRBV7-3 and TRBJ2-1; D is unclear. DNA for the CDR3: TGTGCCAGCAGCTTATTCATGGACCATGAGCAGTTCTTC. This codes for CASSLFMDHEQFF. The full variable domain, rest sourced from reference TRBV7-3 and TRBJ2-1, is GAGVSQTPSNKVTEKGKYVELRCDPISGHTALYWYRQSLGQGPEFLIYFQGTGAADDSGLPNDRFFAVRPEGSVSTLKIQRTERGDSAVYLCASSLFMDHEQFFGPGTRLTVL.